Many counts were recorded for the clone carrying this TCR beta chain. What it binds is not known. For the second PCR, which ran for roughly 6 to 12 cycles, a sample-barcoded 5' primer and a J-beta primer mix were used. Template switching added a 12-random-nucleotide identifier to every cDNA molecule. Sequencing yielded, for each sample, at least 2.5 million paired-end reads carrying CDR3. TCRdb re-derived calls from the 5' RACE reads in MiXCR, one entry per CDR3 protein. The sample lists roughly 900,000 distinct CDR3 sequences, about 28% occurring once. This sample is drawn from a study of blood T cells in healthy people across ages. Findings and caveats of the study: Donor CMV status, an unknown factor, possibly confounded changes in expanded clonotypes.

Trimming cost V 2 bases and J 0 bases, with 16 bases left between them. Germline-derived CDR1 and CDR2 are GTSNPN and SVGIG (reference sequence). CDR3 length: 16 residues. This chain joins TRBV30 and TRBJ2-5; D call uncertain. The specimen sequenced was blood. The TCR was taken from a woman aged 80 or over in good health. The CDR3, as DNA: TGTGCCTGGAGTTTGGGTCACCGGCTGTACCAAGAGACCCAGTACTTC. Translation gives CAWSLGHRLYQETQYF.